This TCR beta chain was documented in a study of blood T cell repertoires in COVID-19. Study in general: Material from acute and convalescent COVID-19 was sourced from the United States, Italy and Spain.

Profiled with immunoSEQ multiplex PCR; TCRdb holds only in-frame clones, not every one. The table lists 60,000 to 75,000 clones, 91% of them singletons. This CDR3 spans 12 amino acids. Trimming stripped 1 base from V and 5 bases from J, with 5 bases between. Per germline, CDR1 SEHNR and CDR2 FQNEAQ (reference sequence). What was sequenced was peripheral blood. This sequence was found in a man aged 35-49 years with COVID-19, enrolled during active disease. The chain links TRBV7-9 to TRBJ2-5; D is ambiguous. The chain's CDR3 is CASSLVEETQYF. In nucleotides, the CDR3 is TGTGCCAGCAGCTTAGTGGAGGAGACCCAGTACTTC.